This T cell receptor beta chain was captured in a study of OX40 agonist ivuxolimab in advanced cancers. Produced via immunoSEQ multiplex PCR; TCRdb's table is partial and in-frame only. The sample yields under 20,000 clones, roughly two thirds seen once. CDR3 length: 14 residues. The germline V gene encodes CDR1 SGHVS and CDR2 FQNEAQ. The ends were cut back, 1 base at V and 4 bases at J, with 10 bases in the middle. The J gene is TRBJ2-5, the V gene TRBV7-8, with D possibly matching TRBD2 (5 bases). The TCR comes from an adult with an advanced solid tumor such as melanoma, head and neck, liver or kidney cancer. Specimen: CD4+ or CD8+ T cells sorted from blood, collected in a trial of the OX40 agonist ivuxolimab. CDR3 bases: TGTGCCAGCAGCTTAGAACTAGTGGGAGAGACCCAGTACTTC. Amino acids: CASSLELVGETQYF. Full variable domain (rest looked up from reference TRBV7-8 and TRBJ2-5): GAGVSQSPRYKVAKRGQDVALRCDPISGHVSLFWYQQALGQGPEFLTYFQNEAQLDKSGLPSDRFFAERPEGSVSTLKIQRTQQEDSAVYLCASSLELVGETQYFGPGTRLLVL.